What follows is one T cell receptor beta chain and its context. The data are from a study of cytomegalovirus exposure and HLA in healthy donors. Study overall: Of the donors genotyped, several hundred in all, around 77% fell in the Caucasian-associated ancestry cluster.

With 60 Vbeta and 13 Jbeta primers, the PCR was carried out. Only in-frame clones appear in the TCRdb table, and some are missing; sequencing was by immunoSEQ multiplex PCR. The sample carries some 120,000 clones, over 65% recorded once. The clonotype comes from a woman in her thirties in good health and CMV-seronegative. Sequencing used PBMCs.

CDR3 amino acids: CSVDGGINGYTF. In DNA, the CDR3 is TGCAGCGTTGATGGAGGGATTAATGGCTACACCTTC. V is TRBV29-1 and J is TRBJ1-2; D is unresolved. The germline V and J ends were trimmed by 3 bases and 6 bases, with 11 bases remaining between them. From germline, CDR1 is SQVTM and CDR2 ANQGSEA. The CDR3 is 12 amino acids.